The present T cell receptor beta chain was sequenced within a study of a mutant IDH1 vaccine in newly diagnosed glioma. This CDR3 contains 12 residues. The V end lost 2 bases, the J end lost 10 bases, and 11 bases lay between the germline ends. Germline values: CDR1 SEHNR, CDR2 FQNEAQ (reference sequence). TCRdb keeps only in-frame clones here, not all; method: immunoSEQ multiplex PCR. The sample includes approximately 33,000 clones, 60% to 85% of them seen just once. Time point denoted: week 47, end of study. What each vaccine dose contained was 300 ug of mutant IDH1 20-mer peptide, accompanied by topical imiquimod. In regard to this clone: Its antigen is undetermined.

This chain links TRBV7-9 with TRBJ1-1, with D uncertain. The receptor was isolated from a man aged 35 to 55 with glioma. The sequencing here drew on PBMCs, taken from a glioma patient whose treatment included an IDH1 peptide vaccine. CDR3 in DNA: TGTGCCAGCAGCTTATCCGACGTGGGAGCTTTCTTT. As protein: CASSLSDVGAFF.